The next 2 T cell receptor beta chains were all read from a single sample in a study of shared clonotypes between healthy human individuals. Sequencing was performed with immunoSEQ multiplex PCR; in TCRdb, only in-frame clones are kept and a portion is missing. The data hold about 2,200,000 clones, with 85% to 95% observed a single time. Cells designated naive CD8 were CD45RO-negative and were positively selected for CCR7, with terminally differentiated effector memory CD45RA+ cells excluded. Sequenced material: naive CD8+ T cells from PBMCs. Receptor source: a young man in good health. Some clones in this sample may be carry-over from other donors' samples.

V and J are TRBV6-1 and TRBJ2-7; D possibly corresponds to TRBD2 (5 bases). Deletions cut 2 bases from V and 3 bases from J, with 8 bases between. In germline, CDR1 is MNHNS, CDR2 SASEGT. This CDR3 contains 13 residues. The CDR3: CASSEIGVYEQYF. In DNA form, the CDR3 reads TGTGCCAGCAGTGAAATCGGGGTCTACGAGCAGTACTTC.

This chain uses TRBV5-1 with TRBJ1-4; 12 nucleotides line up with TRBD1. The CDR3 consists of 16 residues. Germline trimming cut 6 bases from V and 7 bases from J; bases unmatched to any gene: 10. Germline V lookup: CDR1 SGHRS, CDR2 YFSETQ. CDR3 residues: CASTNRDRGLREKLFF. The CDR3 DNA follows: TGCGCCAGCACCAACCGGGACAGGGGGCTACGTGAAAAACTGTTTTTT.